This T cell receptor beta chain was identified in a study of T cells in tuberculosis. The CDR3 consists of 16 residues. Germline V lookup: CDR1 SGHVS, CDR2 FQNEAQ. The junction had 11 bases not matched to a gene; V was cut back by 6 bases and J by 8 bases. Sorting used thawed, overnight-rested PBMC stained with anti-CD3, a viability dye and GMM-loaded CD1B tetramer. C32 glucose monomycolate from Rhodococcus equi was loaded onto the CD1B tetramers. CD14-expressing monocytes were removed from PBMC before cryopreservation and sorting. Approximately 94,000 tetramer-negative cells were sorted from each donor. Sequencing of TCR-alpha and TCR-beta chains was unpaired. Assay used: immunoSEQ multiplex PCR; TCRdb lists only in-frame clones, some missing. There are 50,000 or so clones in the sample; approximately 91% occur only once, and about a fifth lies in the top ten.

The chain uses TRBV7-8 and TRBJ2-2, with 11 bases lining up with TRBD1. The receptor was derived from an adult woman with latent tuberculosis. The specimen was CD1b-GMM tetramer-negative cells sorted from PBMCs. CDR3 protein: CASRQSRDRGFGELFF. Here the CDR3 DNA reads TGTGCCAGCAGACAAAGTCGGGACAGGGGGTTTGGGGAGCTGTTTTTT.